The T cell receptor (beta chain) under discussion was sequenced for a study of low-dose radiotherapy and immunotherapy resistance in tumors. This CDR3 has 14 amino acids. V was pared by 5 bases and J by 10 bases, with 7 bases of the junction left unmatched. In germline, CDR1 is MNHGY, CDR2 SAAAGT. The time point was: before trial treatment. Alpha- and beta-chain coverage of first-strand cDNA came from TRAV- and TRBV-specific primers. With a constant-region primer and a V-primer adapter, TCRs were subjected to approximately 20 PCR cycles of amplification. Via MiXCR, TCRdb re-called the reads, giving one row per CDR3 protein. This table has under 90,000 distinct CDR3 sequences, less than 35% appearing once.

The rearrangement uses TRBV6-8 and TRBJ2-1; TRBD2 aligns across 11 bases. Material: PBMCs, obtained before treatment. This sequence was found in a female donor with ovarian cancer. In DNA form, the CDR3 reads TGTGCCAGCAGTCCCGGGACTAGCGGTGTCGAGCAGTTCTTC. Its translation: CASSPGTSGVEQFF.